Listed below are T cell receptor beta chains from one sample, sequenced in a study of blood T cell repertoires in COVID-19. Clones were sequenced by immunoSEQ multiplex PCR, and TCRdb holds only the in-frame ones, with some missing. The sample shows 110,000 to 150,000 clones, 80% to 90% of them seen only once. The source material was peripheral blood. The receptors were sampled from a woman aged 45-60 years with acute or convalescent COVID-19. Each CDR3 is given with its conserved first and last residue. The D gene is left open where the match is weak. Only part of the rows carry a size: once, few, many, or a class if the clone is expanded.

j_gene | abundance | d_gene | v_gene | CDR3aa | CDR3nt
TRBJ2-5 | NA | TRBD1 | TRBV9 | CASSVVGQGQETQYF | TGTGCCAGCAGCGTAGTCGGACAGGGGCAAGAGACCCAGTACTTC
TRBJ2-7 | NA | NA | TRBV6-5 | CASSYSTGHLSYEQYF | TGTGCCAGCAGTTACTCGACGGGACACCTCTCCTACGAGCAGTACTTC
TRBJ1-5 | NA | NA | TRBV7-9 | CASSLRGSNQPQHF | TGTGCCAGCAGCTTACGAGGGAGCAATCAGCCCCAGCATTTT
TRBJ1-5 | NA | NA | TRBV5-4 | CASSFGGYNQPQHF | TGTGCCAGCAGCTTTGGGGGCTACAATCAGCCCCAGCATTTT
TRBJ1-2 | NA | NA | TRBV5-1 | CASSRTPGGYTF | TGCGCCAGCAGCCGTACCCCGGGAGGCTACACCTTC
TRBJ1-1 | NA | TRBD1 | TRBV27 | CATRQGNTEAFF | TGTGCCACACGACAGGGGAACACTGAAGCTTTCTTT
TRBJ2-7 | few | NA | TRBV5-1 | CASSLVQGGFEQYF | TGCGCCAGCAGCTTGGTTCAGGGGGGTTTTGAGCAGTACTTC
TRBJ1-5 | NA | NA | TRBV28 | CASSRGGSNQPQHF | TGTGCCAGCAGCCGGGGGGGCAGCAATCAGCCCCAGCATTTT
TRBJ1-1 | NA | NA | TRBV7-9 | CASSLGQGNTEAFF | TGTGCCAGCAGCTTAGGGCAGGGGAACACTGAAGCTTTCTTT
TRBJ1-6 | NA | NA | TRBV7-9 | CASSKDSSPLHF | TGTGCCAGCAGCAAGGACAGCTCACCCCTCCACTTT
TRBJ2-1 | NA | TRBD2 | TRBV19 | CASSMYSGRTYNEQFF | TGTGCCAGTAGTATGTATAGCGGGAGAACCTACAATGAGCAGTTCTTC
TRBJ1-1 | NA | TRBD1 | TRBV5-6 | CASRLTGAGEAFF | TGTGCCAGCAGGCTGACAGGGGCAGGTGAAGCTTTCTTT
TRBJ2-5 | NA | TRBD1 | TRBV7-3 | CASSTTGERETQYF | TGTGCCAGCAGCACAACAGGGGAGCGAGAGACCCAGTACTTC
TRBJ1-1 | NA | NA | TRBV6-6 | CASRTGRGNTEAFF | TGTGCCAGCAGAACAGGAAGGGGGAACACTGAAGCTTTCTTT
TRBJ1-5 | NA | NA | TRBV29-1 | CSVVWGVNQPQHF | TGCAGCGTTGTTTGGGGGGTGAATCAGCCCCAGCATTTT
TRBJ2-7 | NA | NA | TRBV7-9 | CASSITYEQYF | TGTGCCAGCAGCATTACCTACGAGCAGTACTTC
TRBJ2-7 | NA | NA | TRBV3-1/TRBV3-2 | CASSPQEYLSYEQYF | TGTGCCAGCAGCCCCCAGGAATATCTCTCCTACGAGCAGTACTTC
TRBJ1-4 | NA | NA | TRBV18 | CASHTQGSYNEKLFF | TGTGCCAGCCATACTCAGGGGAGCTACAATGAAAAACTGTTTTTT
TRBJ1-3 | NA | NA | TRBV6-5 | CASSYSRQGRGNTIYF | TGTGCCAGCAGTTACTCGAGGCAGGGAAGAGGAAACACCATATATTTT
TRBJ1-2 | NA | NA | TRBV10-1 | CASSPGGNYGYTF | TGCGCCAGCAGTCCCGGGGGGAACTATGGCTACACCTTC
TRBJ1-4 | NA | NA | TRBV5-1 | CASGLGAPNEKLFF | TGCGCCAGTGGCTTGGGGGCGCCTAATGAAAAACTGTTTTTT
TRBJ1-1 | once | NA | TRBV12-3/TRBV12-4 | CASSLGAGTEAFF | TGTGCCAGCAGTTTGGGGGCAGGGACTGAAGCTTTCTTT
TRBJ1-2 | NA | NA | TRBV6-5 | CASIPPGGDNYGYTF | TGTGCCAGCATCCCACCCGGGGGGGATAACTATGGCTACACCTTC
TRBJ1-1 | NA | NA | TRBV4-2 | CASSQDTNTEAFF | TGTGCCAGCAGCCAAGATACAAACACTGAAGCTTTCTTT
TRBJ1-2 | NA | NA | TRBV4-2 | CASSQGEQALGGYTF | TGTGCCAGCAGCCAAGGTGAACAGGCTCTAGGCGGCTACACCTTC
TRBJ1-4 | NA | TRBD1 | TRBV14 | CASSLSLPGQASGLFF | TGTGCCAGCAGCCTCAGCCTACCGGGACAGGCGAGCGGACTGTTTTTT
TRBJ1-1 | NA | NA | TRBV9 | CASSVDRVGTEAFF | TGTGCCAGCAGCGTAGACAGGGTCGGCACTGAAGCTTTCTTT
TRBJ2-1 | NA | TRBD1 | TRBV11-2 | CASSLGGWTGGNEQFF | TGTGCCAGCAGCTTAGGTGGTTGGACAGGGGGCAATGAGCAGTTCTTC
TRBJ2-7 | NA | TRBD1 | TRBV6-5 | CASTRQGPGEQYF | TGTGCCAGCACGAGACAGGGCCCGGGTGAGCAGTACTTC
TRBJ1-3 | NA | TRBD1 | TRBV29-1 | CSAGQDLSGNTIYF | TGCAGCGCCGGACAGGACCTCTCTGGAAACACCATATATTTT
TRBJ1-2 | NA | TRBD1 | TRBV9 | CASSASRQGGNYGYTF | TGTGCCAGCAGCGCGTCAAGACAGGGGGGTAACTATGGCTACACCTTC
TRBJ2-2 | NA | TRBD2 | TRBV24-1 | CATSDSSSGILWTGELFF | TGTGCCACCAGTGATTCGTCTAGCGGGATTCTATGGACCGGGGAGCTGTTTTTT
TRBJ2-7 | NA | NA | TRBV12-3/TRBV12-4 | CASSLSGIEQYF | TGTGCCAGCAGTCTCTCGGGGATAGAGCAGTACTTC
TRBJ2-1 | NA | TRBD2 | TRBV3-1/TRBV3-2 | CASSQGGAGATYNEQFF | TGTGCCAGCAGCCAAGGAGGAGCGGGGGCCACATACAATGAGCAGTTCTTC
TRBJ2-2 | NA | NA | TRBV5-4 | CASSPGGLVLPGELFF | TGTGCCAGCAGCCCGGGCGGGCTAGTGTTGCCCGGGGAGCTGTTTTTT
TRBJ1-1 | NA | NA | TRBV13 | CASSLRRLTEAFF | TGTGCCAGCAGCTTACGCAGACTCACTGAAGCTTTCTTT
TRBJ2-2 | once | NA | TRBV6-5 | CAISPTFRAGELFF | TGTGCCATAAGCCCGACGTTCCGGGCCGGGGAGCTGTTTTTT
TRBJ1-1 | NA | NA | TRBV21-1 | CASSNPPWTGGSNTEAFF | TGTGCCAGCAGCAATCCCCCCTGGACAGGGGGCTCAAACACTGAAGCTTTCTTT
TRBJ1-1 | NA | TRBD1 | TRBV27 | CATRDRGSPPTTEAFF | TGTGCCACTCGGGACAGGGGTTCACCCCCCACAACTGAAGCTTTCTTT
TRBJ2-1 | NA | NA | TRBV5-1 | CASSFSSGIYNEQFF | TGCGCCAGCAGCTTTTCCAGCGGAATCTACAATGAGCAGTTCTTC
TRBJ2-3 | NA | NA | TRBV7-7 | CASSWEITDTQYF | TGTGCTAGCAGCTGGGAGATCACAGATACGCAGTATTTT